The 32 T cell receptor beta chains in this list originate from one sample, sequenced in a study of cytotoxic CD8 clonotypes in ibrutinib-treated CLL (dated by TCRdb to about 2021). Receptor libraries were prepared by the immunoSEQ multiplex PCR assay. Held by TCRdb, this immuneACCESS table contains in-frame sequences only and omits some clones. Under half of the omission traces to an unresolved V gene where checked; the cause of the rest is unknown. The sample includes about 140,000 clones, with 80% observed a single time. The top ten clonotypes cover approximately 7.6% of the sample. This specimen consisted of PBMCs, obtained after 36 months of ibrutinib treatment. The receptors were gathered from a human donor with chronic lymphocytic leukemia.

This chain joins TRBV27 and TRBJ1-1; D is unresolved. CDR1 MNHEY and CDR2 SMNVEV come from the germline V gene (reference sequence). The CDR3 sequence is 14 residues long. V lost 3 bases to trimming and J lost 2 bases, with 10 bases between them. The CDR3 protein is CASSFGVGNTEAFF. The CDR3, as DNA: TGTGCCAGCAGTTTCGGGGTCGGAAACACTGAAGCTTTCTTT.

V and J are TRBV4-1 and TRBJ2-3; TRBD2 matches at 13 bases. Germline V gene sequence: CDR1 MGHRA, CDR2 YSYEKL. The CDR3 is 19 residues long. After removal of 2 bases from V and 0 bases from J, the junction contained 8 bases not matched to a gene. The CDR3 here is CASSQSPRLAGGSTDTQYF. CDR3 DNA sequence: TGCGCCAGCAGCCAATCCCCTCGACTAGCGGGAGGTAGCACAGATACGCAGTATTTT.

In DNA, the CDR3 is TGTGCCAGCAGCGTGGACAGGGGCTACGAGCAGTACTTC. Translation gives CASSVDRGYEQYF. The rearrangement joins TRBV11-3 to TRBJ2-7, with 9 bases lining up with TRBD1. This CDR3 contains 13 residues. Germline V gives CDR1 SGHNT, CDR2 YENEEA. Germline trimming cut 5 bases from V and 3 bases from J; bases unmatched to any gene: 2.

The chain carries TRBV18 and TRBJ2-2; TRBD1 aligns across 8 bases. CDR1 KGHSH and CDR2 LQKENI come from the germline V gene. The CDR3 extends over 16 amino acids. V gave up 8 bases and J gave up 0 bases; unmatched junction bases: 8. CDR3 residues: CASPRGQATNTGELFF. As DNA, the CDR3 is TGTGCCAGCCCAAGGGGACAGGCTACGAACACCGGGGAGCTGTTTTTT.

This clone was detected a few times. The rearrangement uses TRBV2 and TRBJ1-5; 9 nucleotides agree with TRBD1. Germline V lookup: CDR1 SNHLY, CDR2 FYNNEI. CDR3 length equals 13 residues. The V and J ends lost 9 bases and 5 bases, in that order; junction bases with no gene match: 5. Here the CDR3 reads CASSRDRDQPQHF. For the CDR3, the DNA is TGTGCCAGTAGCCGGGACAGGGATCAGCCCCAGCATTTT. Full variable domain (rest looked up from reference TRBV2 and TRBJ1-5): EPEVTQTPSHQVTQMGQEVILRCVPISNHLYFYWYRQILGQKVEFLVSFYNNEISEKSEIFDDQFSVERPDGSNFTLKIRSTKLEDSAMYFCASSRDRDQPQHFGDGTRLSIL.

The rearrangement links TRBV5-1 to TRBJ2-1; D perhaps matches TRBD2 (6 bases). The germline V gene encodes CDR1 SGHRS and CDR2 YFSETQ. There are 16 residues in the CDR3. The V end lost 3 bases, the J end lost 0 bases, and 13 bases lay between the germline ends. The CDR3 spells CASSSGLRSSYNEQFF. As DNA, the CDR3 is TGCGCCAGCAGCTCGGGACTCCGGAGCTCCTACAATGAGCAGTTCTTC. The complete variable domain, with remaining parts taken from reference TRBV5-1 and TRBJ2-1, reads KAGVTQTPRYLIKTRGQQVTLSCSPISGHRSVSWYQQTPGQGLQFLFEYFSETQRNKGNFPGRFSGRQFSNSRSEMNVSTLELGDSALYLCASSSGLRSSYNEQFFGPGTRLTVL.

This chain connects TRBV4-2 to TRBJ1-2; 8 nucleotides align to TRBD1. The ends lost 0 bases at V and 8 bases at J; junction bases unmatched: 8. The CDR3 contains 15 residues. Germline assignment: CDR1 LGHNA and CDR2 YNFKEQ. The CDR3 region has the DNA TGTGCCAGCAGCCAAGAATGGCAGGGGGCGGGCGGCTACACCTTC. Residues: CASSQEWQGAGGYTF.

J is TRBJ1-5 and V is TRBV30; 8 positions agree with TRBD1. Unmatched junction bases numbered 4, after V lost 4 bases and J lost 2 bases. CDR3 length equals 14 residues. Germline values: CDR1 GTSNPN, CDR2 SVGIG (reference sequence). The CDR3 is CAWTRGPGNQPQHF. The CDR3 DNA reads TGTGCCTGGACCAGGGGGCCCGGCAATCAGCCCCAGCATTTT.

The rearrangement links TRBV6-1 to TRBJ1-2; D is unresolved. The CDR3 loop spans 11 amino acids. Germline values: CDR1 MNHNS, CDR2 SASEGT. The germline V and J ends were trimmed by 7 bases and 4 bases, with 7 bases remaining between them. This CDR3 reads CASNSGYGYTF. The CDR3 DNA follows: TGTGCCAGCAATAGTGGCTATGGCTACACCTTC.

This sequence joins TRBV6-5 and TRBJ1-1; D gene unclear. Germline V gene data show CDR1 as MNHEY and CDR2 as SVGAGI. The V end was cut by 0 bases, the J end by 1 base, with 9 bases between. The CDR3 length is 15 residues. Written as DNA, the CDR3 is TGTGCCAGCAGTTACTCGTGGGCCGCGAACACTGAAGCTTTCTTT. Its protein product is CASSYSWAANTEAFF.

The rearrangement uses TRBV30 and TRBJ2-2, with D possibly being TRBD1 or TRBD2 (5 bases each). This CDR3 is built from 13 residues. The germline V gene encodes CDR1 GTSNPN and CDR2 SVGIG (reference sequence). CDR3 in amino acids: CAGERVESGELFF. The CDR3 DNA sequence: TGTGCGGGGGAGAGGGTCGAGAGCGGGGAGCTGTTTTTT.

This rearrangement joins TRBV27 to TRBJ2-5; D is uncertain. This CDR3 is built from 15 residues. The V gene's germline CDR1 is MNHEY and CDR2 SMNVEV (reference sequence). V gave up 2 bases and J gave up 4 bases, with 14 bases separating them. The CDR3 nucleotides are TGTGCCAGCAGTTTAATTCCGGCAATCAGAGAGACCCAGTACTTC. Its translation is CASSLIPAIRETQYF.

The chain links TRBV18 to TRBJ2-7; tentative D call: TRBD1 (5 bases). Trimming shortened V by 6 bases and J by 3 bases, and 18 bases separated the two germline ends. Germline-derived CDR1 and CDR2 are KGHSH and LQKENI. The CDR3 extends over 15 amino acids. The CDR3 loop reads CASSQGPGASYEQYF. DNA of the CDR3: TGTGCCAGCTCCCAGGGTCCAGGTGCTAGCTACGAGCAGTACTTC.

The chain links TRBV5-4 to TRBJ2-5; possible D gene TRBD2, 6 bases. CDR1 is SGHNT, CDR2 YYREEE, per germline (reference sequence). The CDR3 has 14 amino acids. The V gene lost 4 bases and the J gene lost 1 base, with 11 bases spanning the gap. Written as DNA, the CDR3 is TGTGCCAGCAGCCCAGCGGGTTTCCAAGAGACCCAGTACTTC. Its protein product is CASSPAGFQETQYF.

This CDR3 is CASSISRSYEQYF. The CDR3 DNA follows: TGTGCCAGTAGTATAAGCCGGAGCTACGAGCAGTACTTC. This chain connects TRBV19 to TRBJ2-7; no definite D call. Germline values: CDR1 LNHDA, CDR2 SQIVND (reference sequence). The V end lost 2 bases, the J end lost 3 bases, and 8 bases lay between the germline ends. This CDR3 contains 13 residues.

This chain joins TRBV4-1 and TRBJ1-6, with 7 positions matching TRBD1. Trimming cost V 5 bases and J 3 bases; bases outside gene matches: 7. This CDR3 has 16 residues. Germline-derived CDR1 and CDR2 are MGHRA and YSYEKL. CDR3: CASSTDRIVYNSPLHF. Here the CDR3 DNA reads TGCGCCAGCAGCACGGACAGGATAGTCTATAATTCACCCCTCCACTTT.

The V gene is TRBV2, the J gene TRBJ1-1, with D possibly matching TRBD1 (6 bases). The CDR3 contains 14 residues. With 4 bases removed from V and 3 bases from J, the gap between germline ends came to 12 bases. Germline CDR1 SNHLY, CDR2 FYNNEI. Here the CDR3 reads CASSVEGGDTEAFF. In nucleotides, the CDR3 is TGTGCCAGCAGTGTAGAAGGGGGAGACACTGAAGCTTTCTTT.

This clone appeared once. Written as DNA, the CDR3 is TGTGCCAGTAGTACGACAGAGGGGAACATTCAGTACTTC. This sequence encodes CASSTTEGNIQYF. This chain connects TRBV19 to TRBJ2-4; D is perhaps TRBD1 or TRBD2 (5 bases each). Germline CDR1 reads LNHDA; CDR2 reads SQIVND (reference sequence). This CDR3 region has 13 residues. The V gene lost 4 bases and the J gene lost 7 bases, with 11 bases spanning the gap.

The chain joins TRBV21-1 to TRBJ2-2; the table calls TRBD1, which could not be checked here. TRBV21-1 is a pseudogene segment. The CDR3 loop spans 16 amino acids. Here the CDR3 reads CASRKETGENTGELFF. The CDR3 DNA reads as TGTGCCAGCAGAAAGGAGACAGGGGAAAACACCGGGGAGCTGTTTTTT.

The chain combines TRBV28 with TRBJ1-1, with 12 bases that match TRBD1. The CDR3 loop spans 16 amino acids. The V gene's germline CDR1 is MDHEN and CDR2 SYDVKM. The V and J ends lost 7 bases and 4 bases, in that order; junction bases with no gene match: 10. For the CDR3, the DNA is TGTGCCAGCACCTCCCTGGGACAGGGGGCGCGCACTGAAGCTTTCTTT. Protein product: CASTSLGQGARTEAFF.

The chain recombines TRBV2 with TRBJ1-5, with 8 bases that match TRBD1. The germline gives CDR1 SNHLY, CDR2 FYNNEI. With 4 bases clipped from V and 3 bases from J, the junction kept 5 bases outside the gene matches. The CDR3 totals 15 residues. The CDR3 DNA reads as TGTGCCAGCAGTGTCAGGGGGCGCGACAATCAGCCCCAGCATTTT. Translated: CASSVRGRDNQPQHF. Together with reference TRBV2 and TRBJ1-5, the CDR3 gives the full variable domain: EPEVTQTPSHQVTQMGQEVILRCVPISNHLYFYWYRQILGQKVEFLVSFYNNEISEKSEIFDDQFSVERPDGSNFTLKIRSTKLEDSAMYFCASSVRGRDNQPQHFGDGTRLSIL.

This clone showed up just a few times. This sequence joins TRBV30 and TRBJ1-5; the D gene is possibly TRBD1 (6 bases). V lost 0 bases and J lost 2, with 8 bases in between. The CDR3 length is 14 residues. The germline gives CDR1 GTSNPN, CDR2 SVGIG (reference sequence). CDR3 DNA sequence: TGTGCCTGGAGTGTACAGGGTGGCAATCAGCCCCAGCATTTT. This sequence encodes CAWSVQGGNQPQHF.

This clone was found a few times. CDR3 DNA: TGTGCCAGCAGTGCAAGCCAGGCGAACACTGAAGCTTTCTTT. The encoded protein is CASSASQANTEAFF. V is TRBV2 and J is TRBJ1-1, with D uncertain. From germline, CDR1 is SNHLY and CDR2 FYNNEI. The CDR3 length is 14 residues. The V and J ends lost 4 bases and 1 base respectively, with 10 bases between them.

This clone was detected a few times. The chain has TRBV2 and TRBJ2-3; TRBD2 matches 10 bases. This CDR3 region has 17 residues. Losses at the gene ends were 3 bases for V and 3 bases for J; bases not matched to a gene: 9. Germline-derived CDR1 and CDR2 are SNHLY and FYNNEI. The CDR3 protein is CASSEGSGGPVTDTQYF. The CDR3 DNA is TGTGCCAGCAGTGAGGGTAGCGGGGGGCCGGTGACAGATACGCAGTATTTT.

The rearrangement links TRBV6-5 to TRBJ2-7; D possibly uses TRBD1 or TRBD2 (5 bases each). V was cut by 7 bases and J by 0 bases, with 10 bases left in between. The germline V gene encodes CDR1 MNHEY and CDR2 SVGAGI. The CDR3 is made up of 13 amino acids. CDR3 in amino acids: CASMGRNSYEQYF. Written as DNA, the CDR3 is TGTGCCAGCATGGGACGGAACTCCTACGAGCAGTACTTC.

This clone was counted only a few times. The rearrangement links TRBV6-4 to TRBJ1-2; D ambiguous. This CDR3 has 14 residues. Germline CDR1 is MRHNA and CDR2 is SNTAGT. Deletions cut 0 bases from V and 4 bases from J, with 9 bases between. CDR3 region: CASSDSGYSYGYTF. The CDR3 DNA sequence: TGTGCCAGCAGTGACTCCGGCTACTCCTATGGCTACACCTTC.

The table lists this clone with a count of one. The V gene is TRBV28, the J gene TRBJ2-1, with 7 bases identical to TRBD2. J lost 7 bases, V lost 3 bases, and 6 bases had no gene match. The V gene's germline CDR1 is MDHEN and CDR2 SYDVKM. This CDR3 has 14 amino acids. CDR3 loop: CASSFVTSSNEQFF. CDR3 sequence (DNA): TGTGCCAGCAGTTTTGTGACTAGCAGTAATGAGCAGTTCTTC.

The genes are TRBV28 and TRBJ2-7; tentatively, D is TRBD2 (6 bases). Trimming removed 6 bases at V and 7 bases at J, with 10 bases between. CDR3 length: 11 residues. The germline V gene encodes CDR1 MDHEN and CDR2 SYDVKM. The CDR3 DNA reads TGTGCCAGCAGCCATGCGGGGGAGCAGTACTTC. Translation gives CASSHAGEQYF.

Regarding this clone: The junction does not match germline at one end; this may be a read error. CDR3 bases: TGTGCCAGCAGCTTAGGCGGCTCTAGGGCCAACGTCCTGACTTTC. Translating gives CASSLGGSRANVLTF. The chain combines TRBV7-8 with TRBJ2-6; unclear D gene. The CDR3 runs to 15 residues. The V gene's germline CDR1 is SGHVS and CDR2 FQNEAQ.

V gene TRBV21-1 combines with J gene TRBJ2-7; the table's D call, TRBD2, has no DNA check behind it. TRBV21-1 is flagged as a pseudogene. This CDR3 spans 15 amino acids. CDR3 nucleotide sequence: TGTGCCAGCAGCAAAGGACTAGCGGGGACCTACGAGCAGTACTTC. As protein: CASSKGLAGTYEQYF.

The chain combines TRBV18 with TRBJ1-3; 8 nucleotides line up with TRBD1. V lost 3 bases and J lost 0; bases outside the gene matches: 4. The CDR3 spans 16 residues. Germline CDR1 and CDR2: KGHSH and LQKENI. The CDR3 DNA is TGTGCCAGCTCACCGGACAGGGCGAGCTCTGGAAACACCATATATTTT. This sequence encodes CASSPDRASSGNTIYF.

This chain uses TRBV29-1 with TRBJ2-1; D is uncertain. The length of the CDR3 is 14 residues. Germline V CDR1 and CDR2: SQVTM, ANQGSEA. V was cut by 1 base and J by 7 bases, with 14 bases left in between. CDR3 nucleotides: TGCAGCGTTGAAGTTGTAAACAGAAAAAATGAGCAGTTCTTC. It is translated as CSVEVVNRKNEQFF.